The T cell receptor (beta chain) described here comes from a study of cytomegalovirus exposure and HLA in healthy donors. The PCR contained 60 Vbeta and 13 Jbeta primers. Sequencing was performed with immunoSEQ multiplex PCR; in TCRdb, only in-frame clones are kept and a portion is missing. The sample carries 110,000 or so clones, around 82% recorded once. Sequenced input: PBMCs. This TCR was sampled from a woman in her twenties or thirties in good health and CMV-seropositive.

The CDR3 nucleotides read TGTGCCATCAGTGAATCGAGGACAACTAACTATGGCTACACCTTC. Its protein product is CAISESRTTNYGYTF. The rearrangement uses TRBV10-3 and TRBJ1-2; the D gene is possibly TRBD1 (5 bases). Germline values: CDR1 ENHRY, CDR2 SYGVKD. The CDR3 consists of 15 residues. V was pared by 3 bases and J by 0 bases, with 11 bases between.